A selection of T cell receptor delta chains follows, all from one sample in a study of gamma-delta T cells after stem cell transplantation. TCRdb fed the RT-PCR reads to CATT. The sample records more than 2,000 delta-chain clones, around 3.7% being singletons. The sample was gamma-delta T cells. The receptor source for this set is a human donor. It is not recorded whose cells these are; they may come from a transplant donor. Both conserved end residues are part of each CDR3. The order of the fields is D gene, clone size, CDR3 length, V gene, J gene, CDR3 DNA, CDR3 protein. D genes are given only for firm matches. Only some rows state a clone size, as once, few, many or a class for expanded clones.

TRDD3,-,23,TRDV1,TRDJ1,TGTGCTCTTGGGGAACGAGGCTCGCCCTTCGATTTCTACTGGGGGATCACGCGGGGTAAACTCATCTTT,CALGERGSPFDFYWGITRGKLIF
TRDD3,medium-sized,19,TRDV2,TRDJ2,TGTGCCTGTGACACCGTGGAAGACTGGGGGATACCTACGACAGCACAACTCTTCTTT,CACDTVEDWGIPTTAQLFF
-,medium-sized,14,TRDV2,TRDJ1,TGTGCCTGCCAAGCCCTGGGGTACACCGATAAACTCATCTTT,CACQALGYTDKLIF
TRDD3,medium-sized,17,TRDV2,TRDJ3,TGTGCCTGTGACACTGGGGGATACTCCTGGGACACCCGACAGATGTTTTTC,CACDTGGYSWDTRQMFF
TRDD2,few,25,TRDV1,TRDJ1,TGTGCTCTTGGGCAATGGGGGCTTCCTACGTTCTGGGACGCTGTAGACTCCGAGTACACCGATAAACTCATCTTT,CALGQWGLPTFWDAVDSEYTDKLIF
TRDD3,medium-sized,22,TRDV1,TRDJ4,TGTGCTCTTGGGGAACCCTATTTCCTACCCTGGGTGTTGGGGGATACGCTCAGACCCCTGATCTTT,CALGEPYFLPWVLGDTLRPLIF
TRDD3,medium-sized,18,TRDV2,TRDJ1,TGTGCCTGTGACACCGTTAACGGGGGATACAAACCCACCGATAAACTCATCTTT,CACDTVNGGYKPTDKLIF
TRDD3,medium-sized,14,TRDV2,TRDJ1,TGTGCCTGTGACGGCTGGGGGAGAAACGATAAACTCATCTTT,CACDGWGRNDKLIF
TRDD3,medium-sized,16,TRDV2,TRDJ1,TGTGCCTGTGAAAAACTGGGGGATAAGTACACCGATAAACTCATCTTT,CACEKLGDKYTDKLIF
TRDD2,medium-sized,22,TRDV1,TRDJ1,TGTGCTCTTGGGGTCCACCTTCCTATTTTCGGGGGTGGGTGGTGGTACACCGATAAACTCATCTTT,CALGVHLPIFGGGWWYTDKLIF
TRDD3,medium-sized,19,TRDV2,TRDJ1,TGTGCCTGTGACCATATCCGTGGGGATACCAGGGTTTACACCGATAAACTCATCTTT,CACDHIRGDTRVYTDKLIF
TRDD3,medium-sized,17,TRDV2,TRDJ1,TGTGCCTGTGACCCACTGGGGGATAGTGGGGTGGCCGATAAACTCATCTTT,CACDPLGDSGVADKLIF
TRDD3,few,16,TRDV2,TRDJ1,TGTGCCTGTGCGGAACTGGGGGATAAGTACACCGATAAACTCATCTTT,CACAELGDKYTDKLIF
TRDD3,medium-sized,14,TRDV2,TRDJ1,TGTGCCTGTGAGAAGATGGGGGATACGGGTAAACTCATCTTT,CACEKMGDTGKLIF
-,medium-sized,17,TRDV2,TRDJ1,TGTGCCTGTGACAACTTACTAGGCCTGCCCGACACCGATAAACTCATCTTT,CACDNLLGLPDTDKLIF
-,-,20,TRDV2,TRDJ1,TGTGCCTGCGACACCCTCTGGCCTACCCACGAATCACTGTACACCGATAAACTCATCTTT,CACDTLWPTHESLYTDKLIF
TRDD3,medium-sized,14,TRDV2,TRDJ1,TGTGCCTGTGACACCTTACTGGGGGACCTTAAACTCATCTTT,CACDTLLGDLKLIF
-,medium-sized,15,TRDV2,TRDJ1,TGTGCCTGTGACACCCTGGGCCCTTACACCGATAAACTCATCTTT,CACDTLGPYTDKLIF
-,medium-sized,18,TRDV2,TRDJ1,TGTGCCTGTGACACCCTCCGGAGGAGCGGTTTTTCGCGCGATAAACTCATCTTT,CACDTLRRSGFSRDKLIF
-,-,22,TRDV2,TRDJ1,TGTGCCTGTGACAGTGTCGTGGATCATGCGAGGAGTGGGGCTGGTTCCTCCGATAAACTCATCTTT,CACDSVVDHARSGAGSSDKLIF
TRDD3,medium-sized,17,TRDV2,TRDJ1,TGTGCCTGTGACACTATTACTGGGGGAGCGTACACCGATAAACTCATCTTT,CACDTITGGAYTDKLIF
TRDD3,-,20,TRDV2,TRDJ3,TGTGCCTGTGACGCCGTGGCAGGGGATACGCACATCCGGGACACCCGACAGATGTTTTTC,CACDAVAGDTHIRDTRQMFF
-,-,17,TRDV3,TRDJ1,TGTGCCTTGTTACCCCCTCCCTCAGAGACTGGACCCGATAAACTCATCTTT,CALLPPPSETGPDKLIF
TRDD3,medium-sized,16,TRDV2,TRDJ1,TGTGCCTGTGACTCACTAGGGGATACGGGTAACGATAAACTCATCTTT,CACDSLGDTGNDKLIF
TRDD3,medium-sized,16,TRDV2,TRDJ1,TGTGCCTGTGACACTGTAAGAGGGGATACTCGCGATAAACTCATCTTT,CACDTVRGDTRDKLIF
-,large,15,TRDV2,TRDJ1,TGTGCCTGTGATTCCCTTACTGGGAAGTCCGATAAACTCATCTTT,CACDSLTGKSDKLIF
TRDD3,few,19,TRDV3,TRDJ1,TGTGCCTTTCCGGGTCCGGACTGGGGGATACATTCTAACACCGATAAACTCATCTTT,CAFPGPDWGIHSNTDKLIF
TRDD3,medium-sized,19,TRDV2,TRDJ2,TGTGCCTGTGACCCCGCGGGGATGGGGGATTTCTTTTTGACAGCACAACTCTTCTTT,CACDPAGMGDFFLTAQLFF
TRDD3,medium-sized,15,TRDV2,TRDJ1,TGTGCCTGTGACGCGGTCACTGGGGGACGCGATAAACTCATCTTT,CACDAVTGGRDKLIF
-,medium-sized,16,TRDV2,TRDJ3,TGTGCCTGTGACACTTTAAGCTCCTGGGACACCCGACAGATGTTTTTC,CACDTLSSWDTRQMFF
TRDD3,medium-sized,23,TRDV2,TRDJ1,TGTGCCTGTGACACGGTAGCCCTCGGCGTATACTGGGGGATACGATCGAACACCGATAAACTCATCTTT,CACDTVALGVYWGIRSNTDKLIF
-,medium-sized,15,TRDV2,TRDJ1,TGTGCCTGTGACCTCCTAGGATCCGACACCGATAAACTCATCTTT,CACDLLGSDTDKLIF
TRDD3,-,14,TRDV2,TRDJ2,TGTGCCTGTGACAAACTGGGGGGACGGGAACAACTCTTCTTT,CACDKLGGREQLFF
-,medium-sized,18,TRDV2,TRDJ3,TGTGCCTGTGACACCGGAGGGGCATACTCCTGGGACACCCGACAGATGTTTTTC,CACDTGGAYSWDTRQMFF
TRDD3,large,15,TRDV2,TRDJ1,TGTGCCTGTGACACTTTACTGGGGGACACCGATAAACTCATCTTT,CACDTLLGDTDKLIF
-,medium-sized,18,TRDV2,TRDJ1,TGTGCCTGTGACACCCTTGTTCCAGCTGGGTCTGTTACCGATAAACTCATCTTT,CACDTLVPAGSVTDKLIF
TRDD3,medium-sized,18,TRDV2,TRDJ1,TGTGCCTGTGACACCGTTAATACTGGGGGACTACGCACCGATAAACTCATCTTT,CACDTVNTGGLRTDKLIF
-,medium-sized,24,TRDV1,TRDJ1,TGTGCTCTTGGGGAACTAGTATCATTTAGTCCTACCCTTTTACTTGGGACGTACACCGATAAACTCATCTTT,CALGELVSFSPTLLLGTYTDKLIF
TRDD3,medium-sized,17,TRDV2,TRDJ1,TGTGCCTGTGACACCCTGGGGATACGCGGAGACACCGATAAACTCATCTTT,CACDTLGIRGDTDKLIF
TRDD3,medium-sized,19,TRDV2,TRDJ1,TGTGCCTGTGACACCGTAGTCGTCGGGGGATACGAGGGGACCGATAAACTCATCTTT,CACDTVVVGGYEGTDKLIF
TRDD3,few,17,TRDV2,TRDJ1,TGTGCCTGTGACATGATGATGGGGGATACGCTCACCGATAAACTCATCTTT,CACDMMMGDTLTDKLIF
-,large,18,TRDV2,TRDJ3,TGTGCCTGTGACACCGCGGGGATTAGCTCCTGGGACACCCGACAGATGTTTTTC,CACDTAGISSWDTRQMFF
TRDD3,medium-sized,20,TRDV1,TRDJ1,TGTGCTCTTGGGGAACTCTCTGCTCGTCCCTGGGGGCCCTACACCGATAAACTCATCTTT,CALGELSARPWGPYTDKLIF
-,-,24,TRDV1,TRDJ1,TGTGCTCTTGGGGAACTAGCATCATTTAGTCCTACCCTTTTACTTGGGACGTACACCGATAAACTCATCTTT,CALGELASFSPTLLLGTYTDKLIF
-,medium-sized,22,TRDV1,TRDJ1,TGTGCTCTTGGGGAACCTTACCTTCCTAGTCTCTGGGGGATTTCTCCAACCGATAAACTCATCTTT,CALGEPYLPSLWGISPTDKLIF
TRDD3,medium-sized,19,TRDV2,TRDJ2,TGTGCCTGTGACACAATTCCCCAAGGTACTGGGGGTCTGACAGCACAACTCTTCTTT,CACDTIPQGTGGLTAQLFF
-,medium-sized,15,TRDV2,TRDJ1,TGTGCCTGTGACAGGGTAGGAGGTCTTACCGATAAACTCATCTTT,CACDRVGGLTDKLIF
-,large,18,TRDV2,TRDJ1,TGTGCCTGTGACACCGTTAGCATTATGGGGAGCAACACCGATAAACTCATCTTT,CACDTVSIMGSNTDKLIF
TRDD3,once,18,TRDV2,TRDJ1,TGTGCCTGTGACGCCCTGGGACTGGGGGATACGGGTAACGATAAACTCATCTTT,CACDALGLGDTGNDKLIF